One and the same sample provided the 6 T cell receptor beta chains below, sequenced in a study of blood T cell repertoires in COVID-19. Measured with immunoSEQ multiplex PCR; TCRdb has only the in-frame clones, and not every one. The sample carries 400,000 to 550,000 clones, roughly 90% recorded once. Sequenced sample: peripheral blood. These receptors all stem from a woman aged 30 to 39 with acute or convalescent COVID-19.

The chain is built from TRBV5-1 and TRBJ1-4, with a possible D match to TRBD1 (6 bases). Trimming shortened V by 4 bases and J by 8 bases, and 15 bases separated the two germline ends. The CDR3 is 14 residues long. Germline lookup yields CDR1 SGHRS and CDR2 YFSETQ. Written as DNA, the CDR3 is TGCGCCAGCAGCCAGGGACATTCGAACGAAAAACTGTTTTTT. It specifies CASSQGHSNEKLFF.

V is TRBV7-9 and J is TRBJ2-5; a possible D gene is TRBD1 (6 bases). Germline V gene data show CDR1 as SEHNR and CDR2 as FQNEAQ (reference sequence). This CDR3 is 16 amino acids long. V was trimmed by 0 bases and J by 1 base, leaving 12 bases between them. In DNA form, the CDR3 reads TGTGCCAGCAGCTTAGCGGGCTGGGGGCGCCAAGAGACCCAGTACTTC. Protein: CASSLAGWGRQETQYF.

The gene calls are TRBV29-1 and TRBJ2-1; D is ambiguous. Germline V gives CDR1 SQVTM, CDR2 ANQGSEA. The CDR3 consists of 12 residues. With 5 bases removed from V and 8 bases from J, the gap between germline ends came to 13 bases. In nucleotides, the CDR3 is TGCAGCGTTCTAGATAGGATCCATGAGCAGTTCTTC. The encoded protein is CSVLDRIHEQFF.

This chain connects TRBV24-1 to TRBJ1-4, with 7 bases aligning to TRBD1. Trimming removed 3 bases from V and 8 bases from J; junction bases left unmatched: 8. Germline assignment: CDR1 KGHDR and CDR2 SFDVKD. CDR3 size: 15 residues. Here the CDR3 DNA reads TGTGCCACCAGTGATCCCAGGGGGACGGGCGAAAAACTGTTTTTT. It specifies CATSDPRGTGEKLFF.

The V and J genes are TRBV7-2 and TRBJ1-5; 8 bases agree with TRBD1. Germline V lookup: CDR1 SGHTA, CDR2 FQGNSA. The CDR3 loop spans 15 amino acids. Trimming took 5 bases from V and 5 from J; bases not matched to a gene: 8. The chain's CDR3 is CASSEWTGNDQPQHF. The CDR3 DNA sequence: TGTGCCAGCAGCGAATGGACAGGGAATGATCAGCCCCAGCATTTT.

This chain uses TRBV6-5 with TRBJ2-7; tentative D call: TRBD1 (6 bases). CDR3 size: 11 residues. Germline lookup yields CDR1 MNHEY and CDR2 SVGAGI. Trimming pared 6 bases from V and 9 bases from J, leaving 12 bases between. CDR3 bases: TGTGCCAGCAGAACAGGGATTGCGCAGTACTTC. Residues: CASRTGIAQYF.